One and the same sample provided the 2 T cell receptor beta chains below, sequenced in a study of blood T cell repertoires in COVID-19. Sequenced by immunoSEQ multiplex PCR; TCRdb stores in-frame clones only, minus some. The sample lists just over 300,000 clones; about nine tenths were seen once. The sample was PBMCs or T cells enriched from blood (not recorded which). These receptors all stem from a man in his thirties or forties who had recovered from COVID-19.

This chain links TRBV5-1 with TRBJ1-3, with D maybe TRBD1 (6 bases). With 3 bases removed from V and 4 bases from J, the gap between germline ends came to 11 bases. CDR3 length equals 14 residues. Germline loops: CDR1 SGHRS, CDR2 YFSETQ. The DNA of the CDR3 is TGCGCCAGCAGCTCGAAGGGGGTCGGAAACACCATATATTTT. It encodes CASSSKGVGNTIYF.

The rearrangement links TRBV2 to TRBJ2-1; unclear D gene. V lost 4 bases to trimming and J lost 2 bases, with 12 bases between them. The germline V gene encodes CDR1 SNHLY and CDR2 FYNNEI. The CDR3 loop spans 15 amino acids. The CDR3 is CASSGEPLTYNEQFF. The CDR3 DNA reads TGTGCCAGCAGTGGCGAGCCACTTACCTACAATGAGCAGTTCTTC.